The 24 T cell receptor beta chains in this list originate from one sample, sequenced in a study of shared clonotypes between healthy human individuals. Here immunoSEQ multiplex PCR was the method, and the copy in TCRdb shows in-frame clones only, minus some. The sample yields over 950,000 clones, roughly 77% seen once. The specimen sequenced was memory CD4+ T cells from PBMCs. Subset noted: CD45RA-negative fraction. The source is a man in his late teens or twenties in good health. Some clones in this sample may be carry-over from other donors' samples.

In this sample, this clone turned up a few times. The chain combines TRBV4-2 with TRBJ2-7, with a tentative D call TRBD2 (6 bases). The CDR3 totals 12 residues. Trimming took off 1 base at V and 6 bases at J, with 7 bases between the two ends. Per the germline V gene, CDR1 is LGHNA and CDR2 is YNFKEQ. The CDR3 loop is CASSQVEGEQYF. In DNA, the CDR3 is TGTGCCAGCAGCCAAGTGGAGGGCGAGCAGTACTTC.

The chain has TRBV4-2 and TRBJ1-1, with D hard to call. Germline CDR1 is LGHNA and CDR2 is YNFKEQ. The CDR3 consists of 15 residues. V was clipped by 4 bases and J by 0 bases, with 12 bases between them. CDR3 DNA sequence: TGTGCCAGCAGCCTTCGGATTAGACTGAACACTGAAGCTTTCTTT. This gives the protein CASSLRIRLNTEAFF.

This sequence joins TRBV7-6 and TRBJ2-2; no reliable D call. The germline V and J ends were trimmed by 3 bases and 0 bases, with 8 bases remaining between them. Germline assignment: CDR1 SGHVS and CDR2 FNYEAQ. The CDR3 is 15 residues long. As DNA, the CDR3 is TGTGCCAGCAGCTTGGGAAGGACGAACACCGGGGAGCTGTTTTTT. It yields the protein CASSLGRTNTGELFF.

This clone was observed once. This rearrangement joins TRBV11-2 to TRBJ2-1; 8 bases fit TRBD1. Per germline, CDR1 SGHAT and CDR2 FQNNGV. V was pared by 3 bases and J by 2 bases, with 3 bases of the junction left unmatched. The CDR3 is 15 amino acids. The CDR3 DNA sequence: TGTGCCAGCAGCTTCGACAGGGGTGCCTACAATGAGCAGTTCTTC. Translating it yields CASSFDRGAYNEQFF.

As regards this clone: Given a far larger clone just one base away, this is likely a sequencing read error. This chain uses TRBV2 with TRBJ1-3; D is unresolved. The CDR3 covers 14 residues. V was cut by 5 bases and J by 2 bases, with 10 bases left in between. The germline CDR1 and CDR2 sequences are SNHLY and FYNNEI. CDR3 in DNA: TGTGCCAGCAGTTTCGGAGGGCCTGGAAACACCATATATTTT. As protein: CASSFGGPGNTIYF. The full variable domain, completed using reference TRBV2 and TRBJ1-3, is EPEVTQTPSHQVTQMGQEVILRCVPISNHLYFYWYRQILGQKVEFLVSFYNNEISEKSEIFDDQFSVERPDGSNFTLKIRSTKLEDSAMYFCASSFGGPGNTIYFGEGSWLTVV.

The V and J genes are TRBV4-1 and TRBJ2-7; tentatively, D is TRBD1 or TRBD2 (5 bases each). The V gene lost 1 base and the J gene lost 3 bases, with 13 bases spanning the gap. The CDR3 contains 15 residues. The germline V gene encodes CDR1 MGHRA and CDR2 YSYEKL. The CDR3 reads CASSQGPQGDYEQYF. The CDR3 DNA is TGCGCCAGCAGCCAAGGCCCGCAGGGAGACTACGAGCAGTACTTC.

V and J are TRBV2 and TRBJ2-2, with D unclear. From germline, CDR1 is SNHLY and CDR2 FYNNEI. The CDR3 consists of 15 residues. The ends were cut back, 6 bases at V and 0 bases at J, with 11 bases in the middle. The CDR3 is CASRPQYTNTGELFF. In DNA, the CDR3 is TGTGCCAGCAGGCCTCAATACACGAACACCGGGGAGCTGTTTTTT.

The table lists this clone with a count of one. The chain recombines TRBV9 with TRBJ1-1; D gene ambiguous. The CDR3 is 14 residues long. The V end was cut by 0 bases, the J end by 4 bases, with 10 bases between. In germline, CDR1 is SGDLS, CDR2 YYNGEE. This CDR3 is CASSVVWWATEAFF. The CDR3 DNA reads as TGTGCCAGCAGCGTAGTTTGGTGGGCCACTGAAGCTTTCTTT.

The chain employs TRBV6-5 and TRBJ1-2; the D is unclear. The germline CDR1 and CDR2 sequences are MNHEY and SVGAGI. Trimming left V 2 bases short and J 14 bases short, with 12 bases between. The CDR3 loop spans 11 amino acids. The CDR3 nucleotides read TGTGCCAGCAGTTACGGTATGGTGATTACCTTC. Its translation: CASSYGMVITF.

The chain is built from TRBV2 and TRBJ2-5; a weak D match, TRBD2 (7 bases). Trimming shortened V by 10 bases and J by 5 bases, and 23 bases separated the two germline ends. Germline V lookup: CDR1 SNHLY, CDR2 FYNNEI. This CDR3 is built from 15 residues. CDR3 nucleotide sequence: TGTGCCAACCAACTCCTGGGGGGGCCATCTGAGACCCAGTACTTC. It specifies CANQLLGGPSETQYF.

V is TRBV6-1 and J is TRBJ2-5; 8 nucleotides align to TRBD1. The V segment lost 6 bases and the J segment 4 bases; nucleotides outside the gene matches: 7. Germline V gene data show CDR1 as MNHNS and CDR2 as SASEGT. The CDR3 loop spans 14 amino acids. The CDR3 nucleotides read TGTGCCAGCAGGGTTCAGGGGGCCTCAGAGACCCAGTACTTC. Residues: CASRVQGASETQYF.

This clone came up once. The rearrangement uses TRBV27 and TRBJ2-7; perhaps TRBD2 as D (6 bases). This CDR3 region has 16 residues. Germline CDR1 and CDR2: MNHEY and SMNVEV (reference sequence). Trimming cost V 5 bases and J 3 bases, with 20 bases left between them. Here the CDR3 reads CASSPYPSAEIYEQYF. DNA of the CDR3: TGTGCCAGCAGTCCCTACCCTAGCGCCGAAATCTACGAGCAGTACTTC.

V usage is TRBV5-4 and J usage is TRBJ1-2, with 8 bases that match TRBD1. CDR1 SGHNT and CDR2 YYREEE come from the germline V gene (reference sequence). V shed 0 bases, J shed 2 bases, and the junction held 3 bases outside the gene matches. The CDR3 contains 15 residues. In nucleotides, the CDR3 is TGTGCCAGCAGCTTGGGGGGACAGGAAAACTATGGCTACACCTTC. The encoded protein is CASSLGGQENYGYTF.

CDR3 coding DNA: TGCAGCGCATATCATGTGTCCTCCACCGAGCAGTACTTC. Its protein is CSAYHVSSTEQYF. The rearrangement uses TRBV29-1 and TRBJ2-7; unclear D gene. This CDR3 spans 13 amino acids. Germline CDR1 and CDR2: SQVTM and ANQGSEA. V gave up 7 bases and J gave up 6 bases, with 19 bases separating them.

This sequence joins TRBV28 and TRBJ1-5; no firm D call. The germline V gene has CDR1 MDHEN and CDR2 SYDVKM. Trimming removed 6 bases from V and 3 bases from J, with 6 bases in between. This CDR3 is built from 12 residues. The CDR3 nucleotides read TGTGCCAGCAGCATAGTCAATCAGCCCCAGCATTTT. Protein product: CASSIVNQPQHF. Combining the CDR3 with reference TRBV28 and TRBJ1-5 gives the whole variable domain DVKVTQSSRYLVKRTGEKVFLECVQDMDHENMFWYRQDPGLGLRLIYFSYDVKMKEKGDIPEGYSVSREKKERFSLILESASTNQTSMYLCASSIVNQPQHFGDGTRLSIL.

This clone was seen ten or more times. This specimen includes other DNA sequences encoding the same CDR3. The chain uses TRBV4-2 and TRBJ2-6, with a weak D call TRBD2 (5 bases). CDR1 is LGHNA and CDR2 is YNFKEQ in the germline V gene. Trimming removed 0 bases from V and 4 bases from J, with 10 bases in between. The CDR3 has 16 residues. Here the CDR3 DNA reads TGTGCCAGCAGCCAAGATCTAGGGAGCGGGGCCAACGTCCTGACTTTC. Residues: CASSQDLGSGANVLTF.

J is TRBJ2-7 and V is TRBV7-9, with 8 positions matching TRBD2. V lost 5 bases and J lost 9; bases outside the gene matches: 15. The length of the CDR3 is 15 residues. Germline lookup yields CDR1 SEHNR and CDR2 FQNEAQ (reference sequence). The CDR3 spells CASSRTGESRGGQYF. Written as DNA, the CDR3 is TGTGCCAGCAGCCGGACCGGAGAGTCTCGGGGGGGGCAGTACTTC.

The rearrangement links TRBV5-1 to TRBJ2-7; 11 bases map to TRBD1. From germline, CDR1 is SGHRS and CDR2 YFSETQ. CDR3 length: 15 residues. The V and J ends lost 3 bases and 6 bases, in that order; junction bases with no gene match: 8. The CDR3 DNA follows: TGCGCCAGCAGCTGGGGGACAGGGGGAGTTTCCGAGCAGTACTTC. Its translation: CASSWGTGGVSEQYF.

This clone was seen a few times. The CDR3 spells CASSPSGEGQETQYF. The CDR3 coding sequence is TGTGCCAGCAGCCCCAGCGGGGAGGGTCAAGAGACCCAGTACTTC. The gene calls are TRBV5-4 and TRBJ2-5; 7 positions agree with TRBD2. CDR1 and CDR2 (germline): SGHNT, YYREEE (reference sequence). V lost 4 bases, J lost 2 bases, and 8 bases stayed unmatched. This CDR3 has 15 residues.

V and J are TRBV7-3 and TRBJ2-7; D perhaps matches TRBD2 (6 bases). CDR3 length: 14 amino acids. V shed 5 bases and J shed 1 base, with 12 bases lying between them. The germline gives CDR1 SGHTA, CDR2 FQGTGA. CDR3 sequence (DNA): TGTGCCAGCAGCCTCAGTGGGGGGTCCTACGAGCAGTACTTC. Residues: CASSLSGGSYEQYF.

The J gene is TRBJ2-7, the V gene TRBV4-1; D may match TRBD1 or TRBD2 (5 bases each). The CDR3 loop spans 16 amino acids. Germline V gene lookup returns CDR1 MGHRA and CDR2 YSYEKL. V lost 1 base and J lost 4, with 17 bases in between. The chain's CDR3 is CASSQGFRGVRYEQYF. The CDR3 DNA reads TGCGCCAGCAGCCAAGGGTTTCGGGGCGTACGGTACGAGCAGTACTTC.

Many counts were recorded for this clone. The chain uses TRBV7-2 and TRBJ2-2, with D tentatively TRBD2 (5 bases). The V and J ends lost 5 bases and 4 bases respectively, with 14 bases between them. The CDR3 has 15 residues. The germline V gene encodes CDR1 SGHTA and CDR2 FQGNSA. The CDR3 nucleotides read TGTGCCAGCAGCCGTGCACTAGGGTCCACCGGGGAGCTGTTTTTT. This codes for CASSRALGSTGELFF.

This clone was seen only once. This sequence joins TRBV11-2 and TRBJ2-5, with TRBD1 identical over 9 bases. The CDR3 sequence is 17 residues long. Germline loops: CDR1 SGHAT, CDR2 FQNNGV. The V and J ends lost 5 bases and 4 bases, in that order; junction bases with no gene match: 14. The CDR3 DNA follows: TGTGCCAGCAGCCCCGGGGCCGGACAGGGGAAGAGAGAGACCCAGTACTTC. It translates to CASSPGAGQGKRETQYF. The variable domain in full, with the rest retrieved from reference TRBV11-2 and TRBJ2-5, is EAGVAQSPRYKIIEKRQSVAFWCNPISGHATLYWYQQILGQGPKLLIQFQNNGVVDDSQLPKDRFSAERLKGVDSTLKIQPAKLEDSAVYLCASSPGAGQGKRETQYFGPGTRLLVL.

This chain uses TRBV5-4 with TRBJ1-4; TRBD1 might be the D (5 bases). Trimming left V 4 bases short and J 3 bases short, with 10 bases between. The CDR3 is 14 amino acids. Germline lookup yields CDR1 SGHNT and CDR2 YYREEE (reference sequence). DNA of the CDR3: TGTGCCAGCAGCCCGACAGCCTCTAATGAAAAACTGTTTTTT. This translates into CASSPTASNEKLFF.